The entry below gives a single T cell receptor (beta chain) sequence along with its context. The data originate from a study of T cell changes during pregnancy in multiple sclerosis. Generated by immunoSEQ multiplex PCR, the TCRdb table keeps only in-frame clones and is missing some. Of approximately 88,000 clones in the sample, about 96% were seen once. V dropped 4 bases and J dropped 3 bases, with 8 bases sitting between them. The germline V gene has CDR1 SGHNT and CDR2 YYREEE (reference sequence). The CDR3 is made up of 12 amino acids. The J gene is TRBJ2-7, the V gene TRBV5-4, with a weak D call TRBD1 (6 bases). This TCR derives from a female donor with multiple sclerosis, enrolled in a pregnancy study. Sequenced material: peripheral blood, taken in the second trimester of pregnancy. The CDR3 here is CASSRRGYEQYF. CDR3 coding DNA: TGTGCCAGCAGCCGCAGGGGCTACGAGCAGTACTTC.